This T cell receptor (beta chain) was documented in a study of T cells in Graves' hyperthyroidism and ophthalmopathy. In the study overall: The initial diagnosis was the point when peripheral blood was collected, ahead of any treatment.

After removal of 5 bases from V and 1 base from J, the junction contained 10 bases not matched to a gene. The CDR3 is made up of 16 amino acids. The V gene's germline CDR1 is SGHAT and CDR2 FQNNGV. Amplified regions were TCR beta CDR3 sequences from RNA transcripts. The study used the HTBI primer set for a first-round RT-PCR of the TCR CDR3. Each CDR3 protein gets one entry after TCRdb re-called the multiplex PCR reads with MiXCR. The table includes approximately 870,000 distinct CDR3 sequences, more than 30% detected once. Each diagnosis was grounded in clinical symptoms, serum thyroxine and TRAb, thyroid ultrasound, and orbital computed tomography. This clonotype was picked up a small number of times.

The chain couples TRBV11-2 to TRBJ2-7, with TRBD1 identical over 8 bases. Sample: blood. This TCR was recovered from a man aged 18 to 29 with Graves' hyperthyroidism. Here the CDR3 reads CASSPARQGFSYEQYF. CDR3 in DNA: TGTGCCAGCAGCCCCGCACGACAGGGGTTTTCCTACGAGCAGTACTTC.